This T cell receptor beta chain was profiled in a study of blood T cell repertoires in COVID-19. V dropped 10 bases and J dropped 5 bases, with 15 bases sitting between them. This CDR3 has 13 residues. Germline V gene lookup returns CDR1 SGHDN and CDR2 FVKESK. Here immunoSEQ multiplex PCR was the method, and the copy in TCRdb shows in-frame clones only, minus some. The sample records around 250,000 clones, about 84% being singletons. J is TRBJ2-1 and V is TRBV14; D remains unclear. The sequencing sample was made of PBMCs or T cells enriched from blood (not recorded which). The receptor was derived from a woman between 45 and 65 years old who had recovered from COVID-19. Here the CDR3 DNA reads TGTGCCACCAAAGACCGGGTCCACAATGAGCAGTTCTTC. Protein sequence: CATKDRVHNEQFF.